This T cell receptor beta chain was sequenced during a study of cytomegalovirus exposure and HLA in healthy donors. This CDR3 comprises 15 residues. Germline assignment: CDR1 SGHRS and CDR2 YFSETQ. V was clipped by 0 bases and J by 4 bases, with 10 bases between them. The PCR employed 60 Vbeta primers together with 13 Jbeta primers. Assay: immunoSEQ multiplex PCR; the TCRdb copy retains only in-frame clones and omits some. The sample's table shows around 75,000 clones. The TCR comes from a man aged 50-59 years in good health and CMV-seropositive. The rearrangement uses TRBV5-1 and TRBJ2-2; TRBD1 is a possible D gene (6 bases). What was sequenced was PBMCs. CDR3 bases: TGCGCCAGCAGCTTGGGGCAGGGGAGCACCGGGGAGCTGTTTTTT. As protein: CASSLGQGSTGELFF.